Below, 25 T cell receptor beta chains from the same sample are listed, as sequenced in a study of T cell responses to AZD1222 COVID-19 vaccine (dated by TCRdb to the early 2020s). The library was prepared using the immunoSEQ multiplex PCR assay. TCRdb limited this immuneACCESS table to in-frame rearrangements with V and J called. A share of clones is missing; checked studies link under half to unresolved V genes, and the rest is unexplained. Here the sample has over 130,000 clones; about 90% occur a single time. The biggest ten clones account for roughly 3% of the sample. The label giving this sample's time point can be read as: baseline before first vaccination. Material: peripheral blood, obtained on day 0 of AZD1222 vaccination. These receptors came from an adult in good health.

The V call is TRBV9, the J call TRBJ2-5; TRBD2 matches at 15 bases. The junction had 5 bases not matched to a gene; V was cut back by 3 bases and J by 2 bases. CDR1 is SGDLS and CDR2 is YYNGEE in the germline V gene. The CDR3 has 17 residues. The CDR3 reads CASSEGLAGGNQETQYF. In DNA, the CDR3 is TGTGCCAGCAGCGAGGGACTAGCGGGAGGAAATCAAGAGACCCAGTACTTC. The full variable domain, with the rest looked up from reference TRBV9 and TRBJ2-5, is DSGVTQTPKHLITATGQRVTLRCSPRSGDLSVYWYQQSLDQGLQFLIQYYNGEERAKGNILERFSAQQFPDLHSELNLSSLELGDSALYFCASSEGLAGGNQETQYFGPGTRLLVL.

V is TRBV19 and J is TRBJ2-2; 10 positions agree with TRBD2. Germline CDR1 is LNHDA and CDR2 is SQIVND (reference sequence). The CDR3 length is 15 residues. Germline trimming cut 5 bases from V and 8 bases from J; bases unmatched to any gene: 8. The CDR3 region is CASSWGLARTGELFF. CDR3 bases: TGTGCCAGTAGTTGGGGACTAGCGAGGACGGGGGAGCTGTTTTTT.

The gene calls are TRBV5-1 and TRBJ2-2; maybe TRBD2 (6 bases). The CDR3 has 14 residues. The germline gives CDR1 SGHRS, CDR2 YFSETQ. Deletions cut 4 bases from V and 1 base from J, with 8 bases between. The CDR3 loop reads CASSLSGNTGELFF. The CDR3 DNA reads TGCGCCAGCAGCCTTAGCGGGAACACCGGGGAGCTGTTTTTT.

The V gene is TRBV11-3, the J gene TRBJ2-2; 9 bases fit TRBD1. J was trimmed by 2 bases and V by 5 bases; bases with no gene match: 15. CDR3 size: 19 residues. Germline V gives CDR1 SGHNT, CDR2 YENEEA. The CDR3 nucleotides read TGTGCCAGCAGCATAAAAACCGGGACAGGGAATACCAACACCGGGGAGCTGTTTTTT. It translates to CASSIKTGTGNTNTGELFF.

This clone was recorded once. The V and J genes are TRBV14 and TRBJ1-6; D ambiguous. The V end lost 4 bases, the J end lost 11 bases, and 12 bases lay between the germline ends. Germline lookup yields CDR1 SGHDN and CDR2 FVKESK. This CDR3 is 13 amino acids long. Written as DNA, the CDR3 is TGTGCCAGCAGCCCACGGACGGACGCACCCCTCCACTTT. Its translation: CASSPRTDAPLHF.

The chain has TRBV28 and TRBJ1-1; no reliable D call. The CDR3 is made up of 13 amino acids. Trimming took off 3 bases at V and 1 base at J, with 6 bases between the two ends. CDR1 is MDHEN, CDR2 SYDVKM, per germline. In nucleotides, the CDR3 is TGTGCCAGCAGTTTCCCCCAGAACACTGAAGCTTTCTTT. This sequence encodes CASSFPQNTEAFF.

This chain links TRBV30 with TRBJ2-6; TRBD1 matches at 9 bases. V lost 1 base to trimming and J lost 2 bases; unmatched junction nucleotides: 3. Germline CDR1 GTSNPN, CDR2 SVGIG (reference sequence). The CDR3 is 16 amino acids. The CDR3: CAWSGTGAAGANVLTF. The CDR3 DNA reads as TGTGCCTGGAGTGGGACAGGGGCGGCTGGGGCCAACGTCCTGACTTTC.

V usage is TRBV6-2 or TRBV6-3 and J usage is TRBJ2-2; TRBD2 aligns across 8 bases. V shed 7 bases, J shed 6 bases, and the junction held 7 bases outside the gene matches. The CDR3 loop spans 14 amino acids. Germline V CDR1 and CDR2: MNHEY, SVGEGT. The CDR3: CASNPGLDSGELFF. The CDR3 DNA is TGTGCCAGCAACCCGGGACTAGACTCCGGGGAGCTGTTTTTT.

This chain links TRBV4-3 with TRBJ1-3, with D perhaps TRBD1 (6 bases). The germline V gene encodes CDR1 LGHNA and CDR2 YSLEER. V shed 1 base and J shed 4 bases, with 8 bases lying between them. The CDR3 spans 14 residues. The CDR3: CASSQGTAGNTIYF. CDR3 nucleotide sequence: TGCGCCAGCAGCCAAGGGACAGCAGGAAACACCATATATTTT.

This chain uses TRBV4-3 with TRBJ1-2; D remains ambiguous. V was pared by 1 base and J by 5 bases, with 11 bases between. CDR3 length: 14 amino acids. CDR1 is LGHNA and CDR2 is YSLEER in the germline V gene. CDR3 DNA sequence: TGCGCCAGCAGCCAAGTGGATAGGGATTATGGCTACACCTTC. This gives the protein CASSQVDRDYGYTF.

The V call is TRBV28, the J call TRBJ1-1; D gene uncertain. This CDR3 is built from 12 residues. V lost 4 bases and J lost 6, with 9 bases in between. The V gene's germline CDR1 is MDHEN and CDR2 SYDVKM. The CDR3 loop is CASSSQVPEAFF. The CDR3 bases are TGTGCCAGCAGTTCCCAAGTCCCTGAAGCTTTCTTT.

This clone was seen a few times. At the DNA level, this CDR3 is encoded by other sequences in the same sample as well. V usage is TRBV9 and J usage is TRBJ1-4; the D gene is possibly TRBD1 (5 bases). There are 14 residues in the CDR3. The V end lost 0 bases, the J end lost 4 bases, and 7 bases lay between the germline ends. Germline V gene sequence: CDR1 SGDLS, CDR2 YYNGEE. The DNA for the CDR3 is TGTGCCAGCAGCGTAGGACAGATTAATGAAAAACTGTTTTTT. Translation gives CASSVGQINEKLFF.

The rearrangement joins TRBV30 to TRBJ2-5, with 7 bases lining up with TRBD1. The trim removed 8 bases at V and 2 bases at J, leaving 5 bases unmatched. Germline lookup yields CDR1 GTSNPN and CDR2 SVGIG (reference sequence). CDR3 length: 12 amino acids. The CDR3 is CATGQRQETQYF. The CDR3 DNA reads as TGTGCCACGGGACAGCGACAAGAGACCCAGTACTTC. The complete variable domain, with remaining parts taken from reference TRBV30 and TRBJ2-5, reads SQTIHQWPATLVQPVGSPLSLECTVEGTSNPNLYWYRQAAGRGLQLLFYSVGIGQISSEVPQNLSASRPQDRQFILSSKKLLLSDSGFYLCATGQRQETQYFGPGTRLLVL.

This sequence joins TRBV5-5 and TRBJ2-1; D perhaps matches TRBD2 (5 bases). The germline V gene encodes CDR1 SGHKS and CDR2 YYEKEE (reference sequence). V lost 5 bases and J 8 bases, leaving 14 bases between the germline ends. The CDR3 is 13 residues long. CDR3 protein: CASSPGLPHEQFF. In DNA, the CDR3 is TGTGCCAGCAGTCCTGGACTTCCGCATGAGCAGTTCTTC.

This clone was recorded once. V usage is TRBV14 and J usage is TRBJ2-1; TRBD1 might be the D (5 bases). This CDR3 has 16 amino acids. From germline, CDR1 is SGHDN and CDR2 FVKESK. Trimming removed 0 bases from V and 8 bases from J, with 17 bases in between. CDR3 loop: CASSQEIGVRADEQFF. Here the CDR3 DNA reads TGTGCCAGCAGCCAAGAAATAGGGGTTCGGGCGGATGAGCAGTTCTTC.

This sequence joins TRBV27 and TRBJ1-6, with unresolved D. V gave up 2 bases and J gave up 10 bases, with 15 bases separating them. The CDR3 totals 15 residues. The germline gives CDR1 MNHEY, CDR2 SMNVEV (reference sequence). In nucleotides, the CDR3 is TGTGCCAGCAGTTTAGAGGGCAGGTACCAATCACCCCTCCACTTT. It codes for CASSLEGRYQSPLHF.

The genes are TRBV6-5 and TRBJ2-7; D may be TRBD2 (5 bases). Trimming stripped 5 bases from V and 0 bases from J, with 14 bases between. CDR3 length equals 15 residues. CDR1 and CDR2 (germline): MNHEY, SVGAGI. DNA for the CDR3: TGTGCCAGCAGTCCCGCCGGGGTCCCCTCCTACGAGCAGTACTTC. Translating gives CASSPAGVPSYEQYF.

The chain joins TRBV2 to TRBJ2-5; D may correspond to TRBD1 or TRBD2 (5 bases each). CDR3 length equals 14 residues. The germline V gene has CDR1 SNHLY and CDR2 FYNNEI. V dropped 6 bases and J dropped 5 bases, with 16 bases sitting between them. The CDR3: CASRFQGSGETQYF. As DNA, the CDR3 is TGTGCCAGCAGATTTCAGGGAAGCGGTGAGACCCAGTACTTC.

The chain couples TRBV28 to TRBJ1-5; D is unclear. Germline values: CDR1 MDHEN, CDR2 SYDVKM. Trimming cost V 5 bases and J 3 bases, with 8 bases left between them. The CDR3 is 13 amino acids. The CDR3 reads CASSLLANQPQHF. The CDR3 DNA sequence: TGTGCCAGCAGTCTTTTAGCCAATCAGCCCCAGCATTTT. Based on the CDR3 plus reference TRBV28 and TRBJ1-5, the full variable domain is DVKVTQSSRYLVKRTGEKVFLECVQDMDHENMFWYRQDPGLGLRLIYFSYDVKMKEKGDIPEGYSVSREKKERFSLILESASTNQTSMYLCASSLLANQPQHFGDGTRLSIL.

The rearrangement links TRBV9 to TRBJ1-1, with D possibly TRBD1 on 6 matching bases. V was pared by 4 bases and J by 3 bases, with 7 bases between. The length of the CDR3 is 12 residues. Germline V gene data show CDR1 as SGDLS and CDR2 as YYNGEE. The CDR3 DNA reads TGTGCCAGCAGCAGGGGGGACACTGAAGCTTTCTTT. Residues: CASSRGDTEAFF.

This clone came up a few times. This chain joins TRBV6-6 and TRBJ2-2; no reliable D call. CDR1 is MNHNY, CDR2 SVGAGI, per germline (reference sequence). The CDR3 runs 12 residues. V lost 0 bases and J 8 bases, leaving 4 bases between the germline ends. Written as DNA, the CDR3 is TGTGCCAGCAGTTACTCGGGGGGGGAGCTGTTTTTT. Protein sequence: CASSYSGGELFF.

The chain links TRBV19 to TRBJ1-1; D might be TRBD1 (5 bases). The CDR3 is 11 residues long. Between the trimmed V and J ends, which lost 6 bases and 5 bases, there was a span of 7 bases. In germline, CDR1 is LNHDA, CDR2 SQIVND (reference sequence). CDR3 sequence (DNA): TGTGCCAGTAGAAGGGGAACTGAAGCTTTCTTT. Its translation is CASRRGTEAFF.

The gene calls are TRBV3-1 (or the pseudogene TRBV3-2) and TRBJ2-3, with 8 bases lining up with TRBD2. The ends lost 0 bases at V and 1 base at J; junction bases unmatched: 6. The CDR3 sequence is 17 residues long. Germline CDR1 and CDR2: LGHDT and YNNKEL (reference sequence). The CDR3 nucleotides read TGTGCCAGCAGCCAAGATCAGCTAGCGGGCGGCACAGATACGCAGTATTTT. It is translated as CASSQDQLAGGTDTQYF.

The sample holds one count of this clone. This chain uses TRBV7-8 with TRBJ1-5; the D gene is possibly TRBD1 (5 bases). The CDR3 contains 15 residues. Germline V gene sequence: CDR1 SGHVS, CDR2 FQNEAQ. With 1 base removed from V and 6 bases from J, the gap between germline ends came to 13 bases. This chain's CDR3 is CASSLGAGLGQPQHF. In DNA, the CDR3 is TGTGCCAGCAGCTTAGGGGCAGGGTTAGGTCAGCCCCAGCATTTT.

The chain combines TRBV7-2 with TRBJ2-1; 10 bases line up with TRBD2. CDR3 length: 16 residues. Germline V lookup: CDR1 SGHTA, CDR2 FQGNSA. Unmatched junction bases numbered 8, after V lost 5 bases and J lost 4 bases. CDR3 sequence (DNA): TGTGCCAGCAGCCTATTAGGAGCGGGGGGGTACAATGAGCAGTTCTTC. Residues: CASSLLGAGGYNEQFF.